This TCR beta chain came from a study of regulatory T cells in long-lasting Graves disease. Findings and limits, study-wide: Only peripheral blood was studied, not thyroid tissue.

Stated time point: newly diagnosed GD, antithyroid drugs for less than 3 months. Researchers made the TCR library from RNA that was extracted from PBMCs. The authors built TCR beta libraries using iRepertoire HTBI primers and Arm-PCR of CDR3 regions. In TCRdb, the multiplex PCR reads were re-called with MiXCR into one record per CDR3 protein. The repertoire holds 580,000 or so distinct CDR3 sequences, with roughly a sixth as singletons. This clonotype was observed many times. Its antigen remains unknown. These same data were also listed under a study on T cells in Graves' hyperthyroidism and ophthalmopathy.

This specimen consisted of peripheral blood mononuclear cells (PBMCs), obtained at new diagnosis, from a patient treated with antithyroid drugs. This receptor was obtained from a man younger than 30 with Graves disease.

CDR3 DNA: TGCAGTGCTAGAGGGGGACTAGCGGACAATGAGCAGTTCTTC. It encodes CSARGGLADNEQFF. The gene calls are TRBV20-1 and TRBJ2-1, with TRBD2 matching over 11 bases. CDR3 length: 14 residues. The germline V gene encodes CDR1 DFQATT and CDR2 SNEGSKA (reference sequence). J was trimmed by 5 bases and V by 1 base; bases with no gene match: 1.